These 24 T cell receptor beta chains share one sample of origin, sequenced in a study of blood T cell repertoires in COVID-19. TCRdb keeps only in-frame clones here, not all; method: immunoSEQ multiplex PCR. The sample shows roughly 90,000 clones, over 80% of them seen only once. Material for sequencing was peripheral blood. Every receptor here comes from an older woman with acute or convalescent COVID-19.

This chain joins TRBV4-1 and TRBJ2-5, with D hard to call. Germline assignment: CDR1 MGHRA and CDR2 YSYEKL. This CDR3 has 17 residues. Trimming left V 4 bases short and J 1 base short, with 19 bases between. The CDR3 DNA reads TGCGCCAGCAGCCCTGGCAGGTCCCAAACTGCCCAAGAGACCCAGTACTTC. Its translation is CASSPGRSQTAQETQYF.

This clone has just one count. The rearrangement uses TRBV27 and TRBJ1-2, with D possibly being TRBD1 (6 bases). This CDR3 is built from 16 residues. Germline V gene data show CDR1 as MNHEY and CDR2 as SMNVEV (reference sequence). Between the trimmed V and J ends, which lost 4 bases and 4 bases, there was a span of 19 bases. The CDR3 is CASSSWGVQGAYGYTF. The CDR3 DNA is TGTGCCAGCAGTTCGTGGGGAGTACAGGGAGCCTATGGCTACACCTTC.

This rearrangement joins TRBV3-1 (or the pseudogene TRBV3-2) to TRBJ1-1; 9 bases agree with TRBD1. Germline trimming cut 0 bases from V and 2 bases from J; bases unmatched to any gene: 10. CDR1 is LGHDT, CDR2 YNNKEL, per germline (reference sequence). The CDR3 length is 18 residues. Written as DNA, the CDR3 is TGTGCCAGCAGCCAAGATAATTGGGACAGGGAGTTTAACACTGAAGCTTTCTTT. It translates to CASSQDNWDREFNTEAFF.

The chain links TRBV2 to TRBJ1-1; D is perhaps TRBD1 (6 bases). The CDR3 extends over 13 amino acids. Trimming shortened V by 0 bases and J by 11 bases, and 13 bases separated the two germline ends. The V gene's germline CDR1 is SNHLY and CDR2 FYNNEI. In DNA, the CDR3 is TGTGCCAGCAGTGAAGCCCTCAGGGGAGTTGCTTTCTTT. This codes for CASSEALRGVAFF.

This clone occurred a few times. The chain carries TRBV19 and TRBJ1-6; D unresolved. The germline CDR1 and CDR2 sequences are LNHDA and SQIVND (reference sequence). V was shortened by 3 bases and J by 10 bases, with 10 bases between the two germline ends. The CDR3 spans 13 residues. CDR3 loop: CASSMGLNSPLHF. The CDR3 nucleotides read TGTGCCAGTAGTATGGGCCTCAACTCACCCCTCCACTTT.

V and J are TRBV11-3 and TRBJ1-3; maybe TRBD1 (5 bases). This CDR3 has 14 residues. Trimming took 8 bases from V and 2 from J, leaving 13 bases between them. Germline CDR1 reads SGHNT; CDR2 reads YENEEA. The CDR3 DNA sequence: TGTGCCAGCTCCCACCGGGGGGCTGGAAACACCATATATTTT. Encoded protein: CASSHRGAGNTIYF.

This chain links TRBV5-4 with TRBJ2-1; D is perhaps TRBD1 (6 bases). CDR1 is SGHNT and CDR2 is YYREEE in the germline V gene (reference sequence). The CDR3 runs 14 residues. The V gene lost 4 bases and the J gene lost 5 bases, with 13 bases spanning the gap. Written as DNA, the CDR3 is TGTGCCAGCAGCAACCGGGACACTGACAATGAGCAGTTCTTC. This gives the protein CASSNRDTDNEQFF.

CDR3 nucleotide sequence: TGCGCCAGCAGTCTGACGGCGGATGAAAAACTGTTTTTT. Its translation is CASSLTADEKLFF. V is TRBV5-1 and J is TRBJ1-4; D is unclear. The germline gives CDR1 SGHRS, CDR2 YFSETQ. Trimming left V 5 bases short and J 6 bases short, with 11 bases between. This CDR3 region has 13 residues.

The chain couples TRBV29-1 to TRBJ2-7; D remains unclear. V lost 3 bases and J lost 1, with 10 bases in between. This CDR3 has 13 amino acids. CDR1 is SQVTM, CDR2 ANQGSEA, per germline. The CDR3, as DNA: TGCAGCGTTGAGCCGGGTTCGTCCTACGAGCAGTACTTC. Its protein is CSVEPGSSYEQYF.

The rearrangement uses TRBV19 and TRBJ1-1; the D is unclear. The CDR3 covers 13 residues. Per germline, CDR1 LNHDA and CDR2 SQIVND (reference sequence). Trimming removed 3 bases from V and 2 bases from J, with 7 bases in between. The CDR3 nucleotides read TGTGCCAGTAGTATTACAACAAACACTGAAGCTTTCTTT. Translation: CASSITTNTEAFF.

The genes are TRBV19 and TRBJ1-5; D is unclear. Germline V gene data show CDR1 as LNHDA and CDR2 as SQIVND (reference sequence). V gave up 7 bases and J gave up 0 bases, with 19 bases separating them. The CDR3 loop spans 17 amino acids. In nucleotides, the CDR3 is TGTGCCAGTATGGACCACCCGCGGGCGGTTAGCAATCAGCCCCAGCATTTT. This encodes CASMDHPRAVSNQPQHF. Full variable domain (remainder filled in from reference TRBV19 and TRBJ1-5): DGGITQSPKYLFRKEGQNVTLSCEQNLNHDAMYWYRQDPGQGLRLIYYSQIVNDFQKGDIAEGYSVSREKKESFPLTVTSAQKNPTAFYLCASMDHPRAVSNQPQHFGDGTRLSIL.

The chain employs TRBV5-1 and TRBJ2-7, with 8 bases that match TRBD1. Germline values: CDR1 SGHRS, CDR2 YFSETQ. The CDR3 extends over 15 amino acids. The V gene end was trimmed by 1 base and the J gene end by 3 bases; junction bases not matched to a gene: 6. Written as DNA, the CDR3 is TGCGCCAGCAGCTTGACGACAGGGGAAATCTACGAGCAGTACTTC. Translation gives CASSLTTGEIYEQYF.

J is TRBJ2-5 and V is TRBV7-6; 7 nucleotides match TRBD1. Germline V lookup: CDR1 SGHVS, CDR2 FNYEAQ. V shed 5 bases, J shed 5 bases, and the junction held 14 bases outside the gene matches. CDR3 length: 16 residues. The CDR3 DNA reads TGTGCCAGCAGCATCGGACAGGCCCAGACGGGGGAGACCCAGTACTTC. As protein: CASSIGQAQTGETQYF.

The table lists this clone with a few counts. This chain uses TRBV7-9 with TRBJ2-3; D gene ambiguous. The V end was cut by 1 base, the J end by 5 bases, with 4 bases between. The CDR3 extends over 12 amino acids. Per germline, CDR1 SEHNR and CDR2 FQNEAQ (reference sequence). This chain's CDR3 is CASSLVRDTQYF. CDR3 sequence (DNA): TGTGCCAGCAGCTTAGTTAGAGATACGCAGTATTTT.

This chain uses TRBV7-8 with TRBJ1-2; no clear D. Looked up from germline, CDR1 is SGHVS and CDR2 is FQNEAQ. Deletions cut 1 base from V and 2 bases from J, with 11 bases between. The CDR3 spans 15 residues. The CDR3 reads CASSLGGGGNYGYTF. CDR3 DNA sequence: TGTGCCAGCAGCTTAGGGGGAGGTGGGAACTATGGCTACACCTTC.

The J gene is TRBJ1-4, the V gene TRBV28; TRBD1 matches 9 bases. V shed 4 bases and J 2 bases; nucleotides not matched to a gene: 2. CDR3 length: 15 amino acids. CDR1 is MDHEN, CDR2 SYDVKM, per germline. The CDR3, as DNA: TGTGCCAGCAGTTCTACAGGGGGCACTAATGAAAAACTGTTTTTT. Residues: CASSSTGGTNEKLFF.

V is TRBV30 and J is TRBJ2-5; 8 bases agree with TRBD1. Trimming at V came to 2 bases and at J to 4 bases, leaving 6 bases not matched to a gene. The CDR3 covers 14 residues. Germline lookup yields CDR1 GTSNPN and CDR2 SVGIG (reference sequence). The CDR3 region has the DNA TGTGCCTGGAGTCCCCGGACAGGGAGAGAGACCCAGTACTTC. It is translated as CAWSPRTGRETQYF.

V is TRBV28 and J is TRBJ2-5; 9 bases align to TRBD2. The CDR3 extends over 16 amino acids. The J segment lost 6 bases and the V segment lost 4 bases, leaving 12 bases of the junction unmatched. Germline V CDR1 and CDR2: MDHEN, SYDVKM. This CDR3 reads CASSWPGRGGDKTQYF. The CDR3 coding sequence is TGTGCCAGCAGTTGGCCTGGGCGGGGGGGCGATAAGACCCAGTACTTC. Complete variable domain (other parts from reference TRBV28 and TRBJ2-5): DVKVTQSSRYLVKRTGEKVFLECVQDMDHENMFWYRQDPGLGLRLIYFSYDVKMKEKGDIPEGYSVSREKKERFSLILESASTNQTSMYLCASSWPGRGGDKTQYFGPGTRLLVL.

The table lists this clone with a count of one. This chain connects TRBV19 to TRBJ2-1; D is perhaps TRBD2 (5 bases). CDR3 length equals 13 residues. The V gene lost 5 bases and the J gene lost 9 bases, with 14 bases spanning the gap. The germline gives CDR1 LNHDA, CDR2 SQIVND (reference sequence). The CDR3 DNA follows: TGTGCCAGTAGTCGTGACTATTCCGGTGAGCAGTTCTTC. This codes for CASSRDYSGEQFF.

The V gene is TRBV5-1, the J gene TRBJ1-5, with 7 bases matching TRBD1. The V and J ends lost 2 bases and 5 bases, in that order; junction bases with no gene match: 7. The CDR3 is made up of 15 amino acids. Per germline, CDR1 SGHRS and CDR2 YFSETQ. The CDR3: CASSLTGVPHQPQHF. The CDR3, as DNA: TGCGCCAGCAGCTTAACAGGGGTTCCGCATCAGCCCCAGCATTTT. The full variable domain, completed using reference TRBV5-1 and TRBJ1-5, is KAGVTQTPRYLIKTRGQQVTLSCSPISGHRSVSWYQQTPGQGLQFLFEYFSETQRNKGNFPGRFSGRQFSNSRSEMNVSTLELGDSALYLCASSLTGVPHQPQHFGDGTRLSIL.

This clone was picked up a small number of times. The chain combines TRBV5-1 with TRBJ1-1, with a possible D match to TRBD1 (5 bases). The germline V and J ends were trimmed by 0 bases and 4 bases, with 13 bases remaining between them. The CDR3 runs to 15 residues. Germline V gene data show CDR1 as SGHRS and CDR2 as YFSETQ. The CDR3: CASSLEGVGGTEAFF. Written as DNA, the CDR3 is TGCGCCAGCAGCTTGGAAGGGGTCGGGGGCACTGAAGCTTTCTTT. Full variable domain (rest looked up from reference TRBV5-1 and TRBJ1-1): KAGVTQTPRYLIKTRGQQVTLSCSPISGHRSVSWYQQTPGQGLQFLFEYFSETQRNKGNFPGRFSGRQFSNSRSEMNVSTLELGDSALYLCASSLEGVGGTEAFFGQGTRLTVV.

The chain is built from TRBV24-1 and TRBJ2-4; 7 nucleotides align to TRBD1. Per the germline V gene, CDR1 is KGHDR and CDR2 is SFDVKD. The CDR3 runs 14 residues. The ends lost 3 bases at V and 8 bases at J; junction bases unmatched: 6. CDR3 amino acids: CATSDRDREHIQYF. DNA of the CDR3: TGTGCCACCAGTGATCGGGACAGAGAGCACATTCAGTACTTC.

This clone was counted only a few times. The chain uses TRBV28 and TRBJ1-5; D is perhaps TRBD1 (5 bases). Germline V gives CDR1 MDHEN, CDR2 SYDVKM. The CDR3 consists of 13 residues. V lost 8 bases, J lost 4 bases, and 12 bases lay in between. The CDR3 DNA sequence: TGTGCCAGCCTCGACAGTCGAAATCAGCCCCAGCATTTT. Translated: CASLDSRNQPQHF.

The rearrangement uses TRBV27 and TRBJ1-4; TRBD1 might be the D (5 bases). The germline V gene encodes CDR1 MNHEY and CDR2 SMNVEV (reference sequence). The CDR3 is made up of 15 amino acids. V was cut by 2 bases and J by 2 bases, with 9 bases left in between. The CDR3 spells CASSLKGLTNEKLFF. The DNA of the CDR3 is TGTGCCAGCAGTTTAAAGGGACTGACTAATGAAAAACTGTTTTTT.